This entry lists 20 T cell receptor beta chains sequenced from one sample in a study of T cells in Graves' hyperthyroidism and ophthalmopathy. Template material for amplifying TCR beta CDR3 regions consisted of RNA transcripts. RT-PCR in the first round (using the HTBI primer set) targeted the TCR CDR3. One entry per CDR3 protein, called by TCRdb with MiXCR from the multiplex PCR reads. Among a few hundred thousand distinct CDR3 sequences listed, around a sixth were seen once. The sequenced material came from blood. The receptors originated from a woman in her twenties or thirties with Graves' hyperthyroidism.

This chain joins TRBV19 and TRBJ2-1, with D possibly TRBD1 on 7 matching bases. The CDR3 is 16 residues long. V lost 3 bases, J lost 1 base, and 13 bases lay in between. CDR1 is LNHDA, CDR2 SQIVND, per germline (reference sequence). As DNA, the CDR3 is TGTGCCAGTAGTATCCGGCAGGGGGGATCCTACAATGAGCAGTTCTTC. Its translation is CASSIRQGGSYNEQFF.

J is TRBJ1-1 and V is TRBV7-9; D may be TRBD1 (5 bases). Germline V gene data show CDR1 as SEHNR and CDR2 as FQNEAQ (reference sequence). The CDR3 is 14 residues long. Trimming left V 6 bases short and J 7 bases short, with 18 bases between. The CDR3 is CASRTTGTQGEAFF. Here the CDR3 DNA reads TGTGCCAGCAGGACGACCGGGACGCAGGGTGAAGCTTTCTTT.

This clonotype was detected many times. The chain carries TRBV20-1 and TRBJ1-5; D is ambiguous. CDR3 length: 16 residues. Trimming removed 0 bases from V and 0 bases from J, with 12 bases in between. Germline CDR1 reads DFQATT; CDR2 reads SNEGSKA (reference sequence). CDR3 in DNA: TGCAGTGCTAGAGAGATCCTCAGGAGTAGCAATCAGCCCCAGCATTTT. Its protein is CSAREILRSSNQPQHF.

This clonotype was counted ten times or more. The rearrangement uses TRBV5-1 and TRBJ1-6, with D unclear. Trimming took off 8 bases at V and 7 bases at J, with 10 bases between the two ends. The CDR3 is made up of 12 amino acids. Germline loops: CDR1 SGHRS, CDR2 YFSETQ. CDR3 sequence (DNA): TGCGCCAGAGATGGGAGGAATTCACCCCTCCACTTT. This gives the protein CARDGRNSPLHF.

Many counts were recorded for this clonotype. The genes are TRBV6-1 and TRBJ2-7; no definite D call. In germline, CDR1 is MNHNS, CDR2 SASEGT. CDR3 size: 11 residues. Trimming stripped 6 bases from V and 2 bases from J, with 5 bases between. As DNA, the CDR3 is TGTGCCAGCAGAAGGGCCTACGAGCAGTACTTC. Amino acid sequence: CASRRAYEQYF.

The sample holds many counts of this clonotype. The chain recombines TRBV27 with TRBJ2-7, with D possibly TRBD2 on 7 matching bases. The germline gives CDR1 MNHEY, CDR2 SMNVEV (reference sequence). Trimming removed 3 bases from V and 4 bases from J, with 13 bases in between. This CDR3 spans 14 amino acids. CDR3 protein: CASSFREGEYEQYF. DNA for the CDR3: TGTGCCAGCAGTTTTAGGGAGGGGGAGTACGAGCAGTACTTC.

This clonotype was observed a handful of times. The chain joins TRBV14 to TRBJ2-1; TRBD2 agrees at 12 bases. Germline loops: CDR1 SGHDN, CDR2 FVKESK. J gave up 6 bases and V 1 base, and 1 base lay outside the gene matches. The CDR3 contains 15 residues. The DNA of the CDR3 is TGTGCCAGCAGCCAAGGGACTAGCGGGGCCAATGAGCAGTTCTTC. Amino acid sequence: CASSQGTSGANEQFF.

In this sample, this clonotype turned up many times. The chain combines TRBV20-1 with TRBJ1-4; D unclear. V lost 2 bases to trimming and J lost 8 bases, with 12 bases between them. The length of the CDR3 is 13 residues. The germline CDR1 and CDR2 sequences are DFQATT and SNEGSKA (reference sequence). The CDR3 reads CSARLAVGEKLFF. As DNA, the CDR3 is TGCAGTGCTAGATTGGCCGTCGGGGAAAAACTGTTTTTT.

This clonotype has at least ten counts. CDR3 nucleotide sequence: TGTGCCAGCTCACCCCTGGACCGACGCTCCTACGAGCAGTACTTC. This codes for CASSPLDRRSYEQYF. The V call is TRBV18, the J call TRBJ2-7; D is unresolved. Germline values: CDR1 KGHSH, CDR2 LQKENI. The CDR3 loop spans 15 amino acids. V lost 3 bases, J lost 0 bases, and 12 bases lay in between.

The sample holds many counts of this clonotype. The chain joins TRBV20-1 to TRBJ1-2, with 7 bases matching TRBD1. CDR3 length: 13 amino acids. Germline V gene data show CDR1 as DFQATT and CDR2 as SNEGSKA (reference sequence). After removal of 2 bases from V and 4 bases from J, the junction contained 4 bases not matched to a gene. The CDR3 nucleotides read TGCAGTGCTAGACCCGACAGGGTCTATGGCTACACCTTC. This codes for CSARPDRVYGYTF.

This clonotype was counted once. V gene TRBV7-3 combines with J gene TRBJ2-7; D possibly corresponds to TRBD2 (6 bases). Between the trimmed V and J ends, which lost 9 bases and 2 bases, there was a span of 17 bases. In germline, CDR1 is SGHTA, CDR2 FQGTGA. The CDR3 is made up of 14 amino acids. This CDR3 reads CASSFGGDPYEQYF. In DNA form, the CDR3 reads TGTGCCAGTAGTTTCGGCGGGGACCCCTACGAGCAGTACTTC.

The chain is built from TRBV6-2 or TRBV6-3 and TRBJ1-5; 7 bases match TRBD1. Unmatched junction bases numbered 13, after V lost 0 bases and J lost 5 bases. The CDR3 loop spans 18 amino acids. CDR1 is MNHEY and CDR2 is SVGEGT in the germline V gene. The CDR3 region is CASSYSNIGTAGDQPQHF. The CDR3, as DNA: TGTGCCAGCAGTTACTCGAATATTGGGACAGCGGGAGATCAGCCCCAGCATTTT.

In its sample, this clonotype was seen many times. The rearrangement uses TRBV18 and TRBJ2-4, with 10 bases lining up with TRBD1. CDR1 is KGHSH, CDR2 LQKENI, per germline. CDR3 length: 14 amino acids. Trimming cost V 6 bases and J 7 bases; bases outside gene matches: 6. CDR3 sequence reads: CASSPTGGFNIQYF. In DNA form, the CDR3 reads TGTGCCAGCTCGCCGACAGGGGGCTTCAACATTCAGTACTTC. Variable domain in full (rest from reference TRBV18 and TRBJ2-4): NAGVMQNPRHLVRRRGQEARLRCSPMKGHSHVYWYRQLPEEGLKFMVYLQKENIIDESGMPKERFSAEFPKEGPSILRIQQVVRGDSAAYFCASSPTGGFNIQYFGAGTRLSVL.

This clonotype was recorded at least ten times. CDR3 loop: CSVGPQNNNEQFF. The DNA of the CDR3 is TGCAGTGTGGGACCCCAGAATAACAATGAGCAGTTCTTC. This rearrangement joins TRBV20-1 to TRBJ2-1, with D perhaps being TRBD1 or TRBD2 (5 bases each). This CDR3 spans 13 amino acids. Trimming pared 7 bases from V and 5 bases from J, leaving 15 bases between. Germline CDR1 reads DFQATT; CDR2 reads SNEGSKA (reference sequence).

At least ten counts were recorded for this clonotype. V is TRBV20-1 and J is TRBJ2-7, with a possible D match to TRBD1 (7 bases). The CDR3 spans 11 residues. Germline V lookup: CDR1 DFQATT, CDR2 SNEGSKA (reference sequence). V was cut by 6 bases and J by 3 bases, with 9 bases left in between. CDR3 sequence: CSARGDYEQYF. Here the CDR3 DNA reads TGCAGTGCCAGGGGGGACTACGAGCAGTACTTC.

The CDR3, as DNA: TGTGCCAGCAGCAGAGATACAGGATTCAACGTCCTGACTTTC. This gives the protein CASSRDTGFNVLTF. The genes are TRBV12-3 or TRBV12-4 and TRBJ2-6, with D possibly matching TRBD1 (5 bases). The CDR3 contains 14 residues. Trimming cost V 6 bases and J 9 bases, with 15 bases left between them.

This clonotype has a handful of counts. The V and J genes are TRBV7-9 and TRBJ2-2; D ambiguous. Germline loops: CDR1 SEHNR, CDR2 FQNEAQ (reference sequence). CDR3 length equals 14 residues. The V gene lost 4 bases and the J gene lost 0 bases, with 6 bases spanning the gap. The CDR3 nucleotides read TGTGCCAGCAGCTCCCCCGCGAACACCGGGGAGCTGTTTTTT. This sequence encodes CASSSPANTGELFF.

This clonotype was observed a handful of times. The genes are TRBV7-9 and TRBJ1-6; D is uncertain. Germline V gives CDR1 SEHNR, CDR2 FQNEAQ (reference sequence). The V gene lost 3 bases and the J gene lost 6 bases, with 6 bases spanning the gap. This CDR3 is 13 amino acids long. The DNA for the CDR3 is TGTGCCAGCAGCTTCTTAAGTAATTCACCCCTCCACTTT. This gives the protein CASSFLSNSPLHF.

The J gene is TRBJ1-1, the V gene TRBV7-9; D gene ambiguous. Trimming left V 7 bases short and J 2 bases short, with 14 bases between. The germline CDR1 and CDR2 sequences are SEHNR and FQNEAQ (reference sequence). The CDR3 sequence is 14 residues long. CDR3: CASNSGLTNTEAFF. The CDR3 DNA reads TGTGCCAGCAACTCCGGGCTTACTAACACTGAAGCTTTCTTT.

This clonotype occurred many times. The chain links TRBV2 to TRBJ2-1, with 11 bases aligning to TRBD2. V was pared by 2 bases and J by 7 bases, with 7 bases of the junction left unmatched. Germline V lookup: CDR1 SNHLY, CDR2 FYNNEI. The CDR3 is 16 amino acids. The CDR3, as DNA: TGTGCCAGCAGTGAACCACTAGCGGGAGTGGGGAATGAGCAGTTCTTC. Its translation: CASSEPLAGVGNEQFF.